Presented here are 19 T cell receptor beta chains from one specimen sequenced in a study of blood T cell repertoires in COVID-19. The data were produced by immunoSEQ multiplex PCR, yet TCRdb's version contains in-frame clones alone and is incomplete. The repertoire holds 130,000 to 150,000 clones, 81% seen once, with over 8% in the top ten. The sample comprised peripheral blood. These receptors all stem from a human donor in a cohort sampled during active COVID-19.

The genes are TRBV9 and TRBJ2-7; a possible D gene is TRBD1 (5 bases). CDR3 length: 15 residues. Germline V lookup: CDR1 SGDLS, CDR2 YYNGEE. V lost 4 bases and J lost 0, with 14 bases in between. Written as DNA, the CDR3 is TGTGCCAGCAGCTCCCGACAGAGCAGCTCCTACGAGCAGTACTTC. It specifies CASSSRQSSSYEQYF.

The rearrangement links TRBV11-2 to TRBJ2-7, with 7 bases aligning to TRBD2. Germline CDR1 and CDR2: SGHAT and FQNNGV. The CDR3 runs to 15 residues. V was pared by 1 base and J by 1 base, with 4 bases of the junction left unmatched. Here the CDR3 DNA reads TGTGCCAGCAGCTTAGGAGGCGGGAGTTCCTACGAGCAGTACTTC. It is translated as CASSLGGGSSYEQYF.

The J gene is TRBJ2-7, the V gene TRBV5-5; 7 bases are a match to TRBD1. Germline V gene lookup returns CDR1 SGHKS and CDR2 YYEKEE (reference sequence). The CDR3 is made up of 12 amino acids. Trimming at V came to 2 bases and at J to 12 bases, leaving 8 bases not matched to a gene. CDR3 protein: CASSLGTADGYF. CDR3 nucleotides: TGTGCCAGCAGCTTAGGGACAGCTGACGGGTACTTC.

The chain is built from TRBV27 and TRBJ1-5; D uncertain. There are 14 residues in the CDR3. Per the germline V gene, CDR1 is MNHEY and CDR2 is SMNVEV (reference sequence). Deletions cut 5 bases from V and 8 bases from J, with 16 bases between. The CDR3 here is CASSPNPRGEPQHF. CDR3 bases: TGTGCCAGCAGTCCCAACCCCCGAGGTGAGCCCCAGCATTTT.

This sequence joins TRBV19 and TRBJ1-3, with D perhaps matching TRBD1 (6 bases). This CDR3 contains 16 residues. V lost 5 bases to trimming and J lost 0 bases, with 14 bases between them. The germline V gene has CDR1 LNHDA and CDR2 SQIVND (reference sequence). The CDR3 is CASSVPGHSSGNTIYF. The CDR3 nucleotides read TGTGCCAGTAGTGTACCGGGACACAGCTCTGGAAACACCATATATTTT.

The chain carries TRBV29-1 and TRBJ2-1; TRBD2 matches 9 bases. Germline CDR1 and CDR2: SQVTM and ANQGSEA. V shed 7 bases, J shed 8 bases, and the junction held 18 bases outside the gene matches. The length of the CDR3 is 16 residues. CDR3 residues: CSGGGREGVRIDEQFF. The CDR3 DNA reads TGCAGCGGCGGGGGGCGGGAGGGCGTAAGAATCGATGAGCAGTTCTTC.

The chain is built from TRBV27 and TRBJ2-7, with 10 positions matching TRBD2. Germline V CDR1 and CDR2: MNHEY, SMNVEV (reference sequence). The length of the CDR3 is 16 residues. The ends lost 5 bases at V and 4 bases at J; junction bases unmatched: 11. CDR3 nucleotides: TGTGCCAGCAGTCGCCTAGCGGGAGACCCCGGTTACGAGCAGTACTTC. This translates into CASSRLAGDPGYEQYF.

The rearrangement uses TRBV28 and TRBJ2-5; TRBD1 matches 7 bases. CDR1 and CDR2 from the germline V gene are MDHEN and SYDVKM. V lost 5 bases to trimming and J lost 5 bases; unmatched junction nucleotides: 8. This CDR3 is built from 14 residues. The CDR3 spells CASSRDRVGETQYF. CDR3 bases: TGTGCCAGCAGTCGCGACAGGGTTGGGGAGACCCAGTACTTC.

CDR3: CASSRHGQGRNEKLFF. CDR3 nucleotide sequence: TGTGCCAGCAGCCGACACGGACAGGGAAGAAATGAAAAACTGTTTTTT. The chain recombines TRBV7-9 with TRBJ1-4; 8 bases are shared with TRBD1. Germline CDR1 and CDR2: SEHNR and FQNEAQ (reference sequence). V lost 5 bases, J lost 5 bases, and 10 bases stayed unmatched. This CDR3 is 16 amino acids long.

The chain uses TRBV3-1 (or the pseudogene TRBV3-2) and TRBJ2-1, with TRBD2 identical over 7 bases. The V segment lost 4 bases and the J segment 5 bases; nucleotides outside the gene matches: 11. The germline gives CDR1 LGHDT, CDR2 YNNKEL (reference sequence). There are 16 residues in the CDR3. CDR3 sequence reads: CASSLRGGSFHNEQFF. The CDR3 DNA reads as TGTGCCAGCAGCCTTCGGGGCGGGAGCTTTCACAATGAGCAGTTCTTC.

This clone was detected only once. The rearrangement uses TRBV5-1 and TRBJ2-5, with no clear D. CDR1 SGHRS and CDR2 YFSETQ come from the germline V gene. This CDR3 contains 15 residues. V lost 0 bases and J lost 0, with 9 bases in between. This CDR3 is CASSLGYKYQETQYF. CDR3 in DNA: TGCGCCAGCAGCTTGGGGTACAAGTACCAAGAGACCCAGTACTTC.

V is TRBV7-2 and J is TRBJ1-1, with a weak D call TRBD1 (6 bases). Looked up from germline, CDR1 is SGHTA and CDR2 is FQGNSA. This CDR3 has 16 amino acids. Trimming removed 5 bases from V and 1 base from J, with 17 bases in between. CDR3 amino acids: CASSPQSQGRNTEAFF. The CDR3 DNA reads as TGTGCCAGCAGCCCCCAGTCCCAGGGGCGGAACACTGAAGCTTTCTTT.

This chain links TRBV4-1 with TRBJ1-2, with D unclear. The CDR3 sequence is 14 residues long. Looked up from germline, CDR1 is MGHRA and CDR2 is YSYEKL. The V and J ends lost 1 base and 0 bases respectively, with 6 bases between them. CDR3 loop: CASSQVMSNYGYTF. CDR3 DNA: TGCGCCAGCAGCCAAGTCATGTCTAACTATGGCTACACCTTC.

This chain links TRBV6-2 or TRBV6-3 with TRBJ2-7; 9 bases match TRBD1. The CDR3 spans 14 residues. The germline V gene has CDR1 MNHEY and CDR2 SVGEGT. The ends lost 4 bases at V and 1 base at J; junction bases unmatched: 2. The CDR3 region has the DNA TGTGCCAGCAGTTTCGACAGGGGGTCCTACGAGCAGTACTTC. Its protein is CASSFDRGSYEQYF.

The gene calls are TRBV9 and TRBJ2-1, with 12 bases matching TRBD2. V lost 3 bases and J lost 3; bases outside the gene matches: 7. The germline CDR1 and CDR2 sequences are SGDLS and YYNGEE. The length of the CDR3 is 17 residues. The CDR3 here is CASSASKGLAGYNEQFF. DNA for the CDR3: TGTGCCAGCAGCGCCAGCAAGGGACTAGCGGGCTACAATGAGCAGTTCTTC.

This chain links TRBV29-1 with TRBJ2-7; unclear D gene. CDR1 SQVTM and CDR2 ANQGSEA come from the germline V gene. The CDR3 has 9 amino acids. For the CDR3, the DNA is TGCGACGAGGTATACGAGCAGTACTTC. This sequence encodes CDEVYEQYF.

This clone was detected a few times. CDR3 amino acids: CASSHGGLSPETQYF. In nucleotides, the CDR3 is TGTGCCAGCAGCCACGGAGGCCTCTCTCCAGAGACCCAGTACTTC. This chain connects TRBV14 to TRBJ2-5; D is possibly TRBD2 (5 bases). The CDR3 length is 15 residues. The V gene lost 3 bases and the J gene lost 4 bases, with 15 bases spanning the gap. Germline assignment: CDR1 SGHDN and CDR2 FVKESK.

This clone occurred a few times. Here the CDR3 DNA reads TGTGCCAGCAGTTTATCCGTCGGCGGGGGCTTCAACGAGCAGTACTTC. This translates into CASSLSVGGGFNEQYF. This chain uses TRBV28 with TRBJ2-7; D is possibly TRBD2 (7 bases). There are 16 residues in the CDR3. Trimming took off 1 base at V and 5 bases at J, with 18 bases between the two ends. The germline V gene has CDR1 MDHEN and CDR2 SYDVKM.

On this clone itself: The sample holds other DNA sequences that translate to the same CDR3. This chain uses TRBV5-1 with TRBJ2-7; 8 bases align to TRBD2. CDR3 length: 14 residues. With V trimmed by 4 bases and J by 4 bases, 7 bases remained unmatched. The germline V gene encodes CDR1 SGHRS and CDR2 YFSETQ. CDR3 amino acids: CASSLAGGEYEQYF. The CDR3 DNA sequence: TGCGCCAGCAGCCTGGCGGGAGGCGAGTACGAGCAGTACTTC.